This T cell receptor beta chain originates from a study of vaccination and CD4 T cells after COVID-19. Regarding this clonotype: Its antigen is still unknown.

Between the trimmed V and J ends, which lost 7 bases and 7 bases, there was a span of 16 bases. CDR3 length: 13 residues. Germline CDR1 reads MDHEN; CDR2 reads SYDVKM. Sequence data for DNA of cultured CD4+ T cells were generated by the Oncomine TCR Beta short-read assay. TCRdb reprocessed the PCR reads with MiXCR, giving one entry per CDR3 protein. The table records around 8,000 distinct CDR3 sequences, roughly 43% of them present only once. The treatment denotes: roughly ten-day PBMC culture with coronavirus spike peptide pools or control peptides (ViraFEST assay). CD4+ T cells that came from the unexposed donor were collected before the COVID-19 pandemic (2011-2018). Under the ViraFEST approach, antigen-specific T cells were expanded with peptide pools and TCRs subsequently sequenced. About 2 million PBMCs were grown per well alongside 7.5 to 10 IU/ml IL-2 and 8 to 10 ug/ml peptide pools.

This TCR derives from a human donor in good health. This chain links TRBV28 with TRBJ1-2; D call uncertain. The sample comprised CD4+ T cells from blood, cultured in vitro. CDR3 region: CASTSTSHGGYTF. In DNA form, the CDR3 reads TGTGCCAGCACCTCGACATCCCACGGTGGCTACACCTTC.